Given below is one T cell receptor (beta chain) in context. The sample is drawn from a study of T cells in localized non-small cell lung cancer. The protocol was immunoSEQ multiplex PCR, while the TCRdb copy is restricted to in-frame clones and leaves out a portion. The sample shows 23,000 or so clones, 80% to 85% of them seen only once. J gave up 6 bases and V 0 bases, and 3 bases lay outside the gene matches. Germline loops: CDR1 SGHRS, CDR2 YFSETQ. The CDR3 loop spans 14 amino acids. This chain uses TRBV5-1 with TRBJ1-2, with 9 nucleotides matching TRBD1. This sample comprised PBMCs, obtained before any cancer treatment. The sequence came from a man aged 35-69 years with stage II lung adenocarcinoma. Here the CDR3 reads CASSLGDRVDGYTF. Here the CDR3 DNA reads TGCGCCAGCAGCTTGGGGGACAGGGTTGATGGCTACACCTTC.